The T cell receptor (beta chain) under discussion was sequenced for a study of shared clonotypes between healthy human individuals (dated by TCRdb to between 2020 and 2021). Concerning the study at large: Two women and three men aged 18 to 49 years were included in the cohort. To estimate repertoire size and how much clonotype sharing occurs between individuals, the study deeply sequenced the blood TCR repertoires of roughly 5 healthy adults. For each donor, CD4 naive and CD4 memory were each run on three plates, CD8 naive on two plates, and CD8 memory on one plate. Leukapheresis yielded between about 0.94 and 10 billion PBMCs per donor. To increase sequencing depth and limit assay-specific biases, different laboratories used diverse techniques to prepare libraries and sequence TCR repertoires.

The table lists this clone with a count of one. Its antigen is not yet known. There are no base qualities to consult, and no much larger clone falls within one base. Donors were healthy HIV-negative adults with no recently reported acute infections or vaccinations. Every donor was a Caucasian adult residing in Nashville, Tennessee, USA. CD4+ T cells were enriched by magnetic negative selection, after which naive cells were positively selected on CD45RA and the negative fraction was taken as the memory subset. Blood was obtained by leukapheresis, after which PBMCs were separated by Ficoll-Histopaque density gradient centrifugation and cryopreserved in liquid nitrogen vapor phase. Analytical flow cytometry was used to check the purity and quantity of each magnetically sorted T cell population. From each sorted fraction, genomic DNA was isolated and quantified by UV absorbance on a Nanodrop 2000c. V is pared back by 0 bases and J by 4 bases, with 10 bases lying between the germline termini. CDR1 SGHTA and CDR2 FQGTGA were looked up in the germline V gene. The CDR3, from cysteine to phenylalanine, totals 16 residues. This entry keeps only the CDR3 DNA: 48 bases, framed from base 1.

The paper as a whole reports these results and caveats: When several donors were compared, the shared fraction of clonotypes was 5% to 6.5% for naive CD4, 3.5% to 4% for naive CD8, 2% to 2.5% for memory CD4, and roughly 0.43% for memory CD8. Clonotypes shared by all four sorted-subset donors showed higher generation probabilities than non-shared clonotypes. Rarefaction of sorted-subset datasets indicated incomplete sequencing despite the large sequencing depth. Based on pairwise subsampling, the degree of clonotype sharing among donors was expected to be affected by sequencing depth. Sampling was restricted to blood, and TCR repertoires in tissues likely differ from the TCR repertoires found in blood. Naive subsets generally had larger estimated clonotype richness than memory subsets did. Because the study included only a small number of donors, the genetic and exposure-history diversity represented was limited.

Using the deep immunoSEQ assay, multiplex PCR amplified TCR CDR3 regions from genomic DNA. Genomic DNA extracted from each cell subset was distributed evenly over all wells of several immunoSEQ 96-well plates, and each plate served as one replicate. Each replicate PCR for sorted subsets received around 0.2 ug genomic DNA, equal to 28,000 or so T cell genomes. The purified libraries were quantified using a Qubit 3.0 fluorometer, sized with a Bioanalyzer 2100, and then quantified again using the KAPA Library Quantification kit. Every immunoSEQ 96-well plate was sequenced on a dedicated single-read 150-cycle Illumina NextSeq 550 flow cell. The published analysis was carried out like this. Because the immunoSEQ output held only junctional sequences and lacked quality scores, the filtering could not match the filtering applied to full-length reads. To assign V/J genes and CDR3, sequences were annotated against IMGT germline references using PyIR, a Python wrapper for IgBLAST v1.9. Reads were filtered out if the reads had weak V/J assignments (E-value above 1e-6), no CDR3, stop codons, out-of-frame junctions, or ambiguous translated residues. A V3J clonotype was defined by an identical inferred V gene, J gene, and CDR3 amino acid sequence. To compute the percentage overlap between repertoires, the number of shared unique clonotypes was divided by the size of the smaller repertoire. Richness of each repertoire was evaluated using RTK rarefaction, the Chao1 estimator, and Recon v2.1 estimates of unobserved clonotypes. Generation probabilities were computed with OLGA for all TCRbeta clonotypes obtained by the gDNA method from a handful of donors. The table was pulled from immuneACCESS by TCRdb, which kept in-frame rearrangements only. Such tables lose some clones; where checked, under half of the loss comes from unresolved V genes, and the rest has no known cause. Clone size and V and J calls were adopted from that table, with D and trimming inferred from the DNA. The sample table contains a few million clones; only one count was recorded for approximately 93% of them. Clones ranked in the top ten supply approximately 0.4% of the sample.

Sequenced material: naive CD4+ T cells from PBMCs. The meaning of the sample's cell subset or site label: CD45RA+ positively selected. This TCR was recovered from a man in his late teens or twenties in good health. Some clones in this sample may be carry-over from other donors' samples. The rearrangement combines TRBV7-3 with TRBJ2-6; the best D guess is TRBD1, with 6 bases matching. For the CDR3, the sequence is CASSLTQGTGANVLTF. The DNA reads TGTGCCAGCAGCTTAACTCAGGGGACCGGGGCCAACGTCCTGACTTTC.